The rows below give T cell receptor beta chains drawn from one sample of a study of blood T cells in healthy people across ages. TCRdb used MiXCR to reprocess the 5' RACE reads, holding one entry per CDR3 protein. This table has over 550,000 distinct CDR3 sequences, approximately 30% appearing once. The sample consisted of blood. Receptors originate from a woman older than 75 in good health. The CDR3 runs from the conserved cysteine through the conserved F or W. The D gene is left open where the match is weak. Clone size is shown for a subset of rows, as once, few, many or a class of expanded clone.

d_call cdr3_length j_call v_call clone_size cdr3_nt cdr3_aa
TRBD1 16 TRBJ2-1 TRBV5-1 many TGCGCCAGCAGCTTGGCTAGGACAGGTTCCTACAATGAGCAGTTCTTC CASSLARTGSYNEQFF
NA 16 TRBJ2-3 TRBV28 many TGTGCCAGCAGTTTAAGGGCGGGGGCTAGCACAGATACGCAGTATTTT CASSLRAGASTDTQYF
NA 13 TRBJ2-2 TRBV27 NA TGTGCCAGCAGTTTATTTTGGGCCGGGGAGCTGTTTTTT CASSLFWAGELFF
NA 12 TRBJ2-7 TRBV20-1 many TGCAGCCCGCCCGGCAAGTCCTACGAGCAGTACTTC CSPPGKSYEQYF
TRBD1 16 TRBJ1-1 TRBV27 NA TGTGCCAGCAGTTTATTCCAGGACAGGGTGAACACTGAAGCTTTCTTT CASSLFQDRVNTEAFF
TRBD1 15 TRBJ1-5 TRBV20-1 NA TGCAGTGCTAGAGACGGAGGGACAGGCAGAGGGCCCCAGCATTTT CSARDGGTGRGPQHF
NA 12 TRBJ2-1 TRBV29-1 NA TGCAGCGTGGAGAGTGGAACGACTAGGGAGTTCTTC CSVESGTTREFF
NA 13 TRBJ2-1 TRBV7-9 many TGTGCCAGCAGCCCTGGACAGTACAATGAGCAGTTCTTC CASSPGQYNEQFF
TRBD2 16 TRBJ2-1 TRBV9 many TGTGCCAGCAGCCCCCACCCCCTGAGCGCGGGGGATGAGCAGTTCTTC CASSPHPLSAGDEQFF
NA 12 TRBJ1-3 TRBV7-2 NA TGTGCCAGCAGCTTTCCCGGAAACACCATATATTTT CASSFPGNTIYF
NA 14 TRBJ2-5 TRBV7-9 NA TGTGCCAGCAGCCCCGGGACCCGGCGGGAGACCCAGTACTTC CASSPGTRRETQYF